The rows below give T cell receptor beta chains drawn from one sample of a study of blood T cell repertoires in COVID-19. TCRdb's table, derived via immunoSEQ multiplex PCR, lists solely in-frame clones and lacks some. This sample has about 330,000 clones, with about 89% found just once. Sequenced material: PBMCs or T cells enriched from blood (not recorded which). The receptor set was obtained from a woman between 25 and 40 years old who had recovered from COVID-19. The CDR3 runs from the conserved cysteine through the conserved F or W. A D gene is named only where the DNA matches it firmly. A row's size may be missing; if present it is once, few, many or a size class.

clone size: -
J gene: TRBJ1-6
D gene: -
V gene: TRBV30
CDR3 DNA: TGTGCCTGGAGTGTCGATGAGAATTCACCCCTCCACTTT
CDR3 protein: CAWSVDENSPLHF

clone size: -
J gene: TRBJ1-4
D gene: TRBD1
V gene: TRBV5-1
CDR3 DNA: TGCGCCAGCAGCCGATTCGACAGGGGGTCTGGGACTAATGAAAAACTGTTTTTT
CDR3 protein: CASSRFDRGSGTNEKLFF

clone size: -
J gene: TRBJ2-7
D gene: -
V gene: TRBV28
CDR3 DNA: TGTGCCAGCACCTTTAGTCCGGATTGGAGTATGTACGAGCAGTACTTC
CDR3 protein: CASTFSPDWSMYEQYF

clone size: -
J gene: TRBJ2-7
D gene: -
V gene: TRBV7-2
CDR3 DNA: TGTGCCAGCAGCCAACACCCCAGCGCCATCTCCTACGAGCAGTACTTC
CDR3 protein: CASSQHPSAISYEQYF

clone size: -
J gene: TRBJ1-1
D gene: -
V gene: TRBV4-3
CDR3 DNA: TGCGCCAGCAGCCAAGACCTTCAGGGTATCACTGAAGCTTTCTTT
CDR3 protein: CASSQDLQGITEAFF

clone size: -
J gene: TRBJ2-1
D gene: -
V gene: TRBV24-1
CDR3 DNA: TGTGCCACCAGCCGCGAGGGCCTCGGCGTCTACAATGAGCAGTTCTTC
CDR3 protein: CATSREGLGVYNEQFF

clone size: -
J gene: TRBJ2-7
D gene: TRBD2
V gene: TRBV4-2
CDR3 DNA: TGTGCCAGCAGCCACGTAGCGGGGCAATCCTACGAGCAGTACTTC
CDR3 protein: CASSHVAGQSYEQYF

clone size: -
J gene: TRBJ1-1
D gene: TRBD1
V gene: TRBV5-1
CDR3 DNA: TGCGCCAGCAGCTTGACCGGGACAGCAAACACTGAAGCTTTCTTT
CDR3 protein: CASSLTGTANTEAFF

clone size: -
J gene: TRBJ2-1
D gene: -
V gene: TRBV2
CDR3 DNA: TGTGCCAGACGCCGGTTGGGTGCGGGGAGAAATTACAATGAGCAGTTCTTC
CDR3 protein: CARRRLGAGRNYNEQFF

clone size: -
J gene: TRBJ1-6
D gene: TRBD1
V gene: TRBV9
CDR3 DNA: TGTGCCAGCAGCGTAGCTTCTGGGACAGGGTGGGGGTCACCCCTCCACTTT
CDR3 protein: CASSVASGTGWGSPLHF

clone size: -
J gene: TRBJ2-7
D gene: -
V gene: TRBV29-1
CDR3 DNA: TGCAGCGATAGGGACACCTACTACGAGCAGTACTTC
CDR3 protein: CSDRDTYYEQYF

clone size: -
J gene: TRBJ1-3
D gene: -
V gene: TRBV6-2/TRBV6-3
CDR3 DNA: TGTGCCAGCAGTTATTGGGGTGCTAGCGCCATATATTTT
CDR3 protein: CASSYWGASAIYF

clone size: -
J gene: TRBJ2-5
D gene: TRBD2
V gene: TRBV3-1/TRBV3-2
CDR3 DNA: TGTGCCAGCAGCCAAGTCGGGACTAGAGGATTGGAGACCCAGTACTTC
CDR3 protein: CASSQVGTRGLETQYF

clone size: -
J gene: TRBJ2-1
D gene: TRBD2
V gene: TRBV3-1/TRBV3-2
CDR3 DNA: TGTGCCAGCAGCCACCTAAGCGGGGTCAGTTACAATGAGCAGTTCTTC
CDR3 protein: CASSHLSGVSYNEQFF

clone size: -
J gene: TRBJ1-4
D gene: -
V gene: TRBV5-1
CDR3 DNA: TGCGCCAGTTGTCAGGGAACTTCAACTAATGAAAAACTGTTTTTT
CDR3 protein: CASCQGTSTNEKLFF

clone size: once
J gene: TRBJ1-2
D gene: TRBD1
V gene: TRBV3-1/TRBV3-2
CDR3 DNA: TGTGCCAGCAGCCCTACCGGGACAGGGGGTGATGGCTACACCTTC
CDR3 protein: CASSPTGTGGDGYTF

clone size: -
J gene: TRBJ2-7
D gene: -
V gene: TRBV29-1
CDR3 DNA: TGCAGCGTTGAGGACAGACCTTACGAGCAGTACTTC
CDR3 protein: CSVEDRPYEQYF

clone size: -
J gene: TRBJ1-2
D gene: -
V gene: TRBV27
CDR3 DNA: TGTGCCAGCCAAAACCCCGGGGAGGGCTACACCTTC
CDR3 protein: CASQNPGEGYTF

clone size: -
J gene: TRBJ1-2
D gene: -
V gene: TRBV5-4
CDR3 DNA: TGTGCCAGCAGCTTGGATGCGGGGGCTAACTATGGCTACACCTTC
CDR3 protein: CASSLDAGANYGYTF

clone size: -
J gene: TRBJ1-2
D gene: TRBD1
V gene: TRBV3-1/TRBV3-2
CDR3 DNA: TGTGCCAGCAGCCAAACGACAGGGTCCTACTATGGCTACACCTTC
CDR3 protein: CASSQTTGSYYGYTF

clone size: -
J gene: TRBJ1-2
D gene: TRBD1
V gene: TRBV4-2
CDR3 DNA: TGTGCCAGCAGCGGTACACAGGGGTGGGACTTC
CDR3 protein: CASSGTQGWDF

clone size: many
J gene: TRBJ1-6
D gene: TRBD1
V gene: TRBV6-5
CDR3 DNA: TGTGCCAGCAGACCGACAGGGTCCAATTCACCCCTCCACTTT
CDR3 protein: CASRPTGSNSPLHF

clone size: -
J gene: TRBJ1-1
D gene: TRBD1
V gene: TRBV18
CDR3 DNA: TGTGCCAGCTCACCTGGGTTTGGACAGGGAGGTGAAGCTTTCTTT
CDR3 protein: CASSPGFGQGGEAFF

clone size: -
J gene: TRBJ2-2
D gene: TRBD2
V gene: TRBV29-1
CDR3 DNA: TGCAGCGTTGTTACGCGGGGGGCCAGGAACACCGGGGAGCTGTTTTTT
CDR3 protein: CSVVTRGARNTGELFF

clone size: -
J gene: TRBJ2-1
D gene: TRBD1
V gene: TRBV4-3
CDR3 DNA: TGCGCCAGCAATACAGGGGCCCAAGATAATGAGCAGTTCTTC
CDR3 protein: CASNTGAQDNEQFF

clone size: few
J gene: TRBJ2-5
D gene: TRBD2
V gene: TRBV5-6
CDR3 DNA: TGTGCCAGCAGCTTTACTAGCGGGGGGATTTGGGAGACCCAGTACTTC
CDR3 protein: CASSFTSGGIWETQYF

clone size: -
J gene: TRBJ1-1
D gene: -
V gene: TRBV28
CDR3 DNA: TGTGCCAGCAGTCCCCCGGGGGTTTGGAGTCTTAACACTGAAGCTTTCTTT
CDR3 protein: CASSPPGVWSLNTEAFF

clone size: few
J gene: TRBJ1-2
D gene: -
V gene: TRBV2
CDR3 DNA: TGTGCCAGCACCCCCAGGCCAGGGCGGTGGTATGGCTACACCTTC
CDR3 protein: CASTPRPGRWYGYTF

clone size: -
J gene: TRBJ1-5
D gene: -
V gene: TRBV6-1
CDR3 DNA: TGTGCCAGCAGTGATCCCGTTAATCAGCCCCAGCATTTT
CDR3 protein: CASSDPVNQPQHF

clone size: -
J gene: TRBJ2-3
D gene: TRBD2
V gene: TRBV15
CDR3 DNA: TGTGCCACCAGCAGGGGGAGAAGGGAGGGAGATACGCAGTATTTT
CDR3 protein: CATSRGRREGDTQYF

clone size: -
J gene: TRBJ2-2
D gene: -
V gene: TRBV6-6
CDR3 DNA: TGTGCCGCCAGGGGGGCTGGAACCGGGGAGCTGTTTTTT
CDR3 protein: CAARGAGTGELFF

clone size: -
J gene: TRBJ1-4
D gene: -
V gene: TRBV4-3
CDR3 DNA: TGCGCCAGCAGCCAAGATCGTTGGGGTGGGGGGGAAACTAATGAAAAACTGTTTTTT
CDR3 protein: CASSQDRWGGGETNEKLFF

clone size: -
J gene: TRBJ2-1
D gene: TRBD2
V gene: TRBV10-3
CDR3 DNA: TGTGCCACCACGCAGACTAGCGGGGGGGGCTCCTACAATGAGCAGTTCTTC
CDR3 protein: CATTQTSGGGSYNEQFF

clone size: -
J gene: TRBJ2-3
D gene: -
V gene: TRBV6-5
CDR3 DNA: TGTGCCACCGACGGACTTTTCGGGACAGATACGCAGTATTTT
CDR3 protein: CATDGLFGTDTQYF

clone size: -
J gene: TRBJ1-2
D gene: TRBD1
V gene: TRBV7-9
CDR3 DNA: TGTGCCAGCAATCCAAGACAGGGCCGTTATGGCTACACCTTC
CDR3 protein: CASNPRQGRYGYTF

clone size: -
J gene: TRBJ2-1
D gene: -
V gene: TRBV4-1
CDR3 DNA: TGCGCCAGCAGCCAAGATACGGGTAAGCAGTTCTTC
CDR3 protein: CASSQDTGKQFF

clone size: -
J gene: TRBJ2-7
D gene: -
V gene: TRBV28
CDR3 DNA: TGTGCCAGCAGACCTCCCATGGGCCTTCAGGGGCAGTACTTC
CDR3 protein: CASRPPMGLQGQYF

clone size: -
J gene: TRBJ1-5
D gene: -
V gene: TRBV19
CDR3 DNA: TGTGCCAGTAGTACCTCGACCCAAGGGGCCCAGCATTTT
CDR3 protein: CASSTSTQGAQHF

clone size: -
J gene: TRBJ2-7
D gene: -
V gene: TRBV5-5
CDR3 DNA: TGTGCCAGCAGCTTGGCCGGGCAGGGGCCCTACGAGCAGTACTTC
CDR3 protein: CASSLAGQGPYEQYF

clone size: -
J gene: TRBJ2-1
D gene: TRBD2
V gene: TRBV4-2
CDR3 DNA: TGTGCCAGCAGCCATCCGGGGGGGCTAGGCGGTGAGCAGTTCTTC
CDR3 protein: CASSHPGGLGGEQFF

clone size: -
J gene: TRBJ2-3
D gene: -
V gene: TRBV7-6
CDR3 DNA: TGTGCCAGCAGCTCACTAGAGCGGCTTACGGATACGCAGTATTTT
CDR3 protein: CASSSLERLTDTQYF

clone size: -
J gene: TRBJ1-4
D gene: -
V gene: TRBV6-5
CDR3 DNA: TGTGCCAGCAGTTACGGGGTGGAGGGCGGATGGGAAAAACTGTTTTTT
CDR3 protein: CASSYGVEGGWEKLFF

clone size: -
J gene: TRBJ2-2
D gene: -
V gene: TRBV19
CDR3 DNA: TGTGCCAGCGAATTGGGCAGGGCGGTCGGGGAGCTGTTTTTT
CDR3 protein: CASELGRAVGELFF

clone size: -
J gene: TRBJ2-3
D gene: -
V gene: TRBV2
CDR3 DNA: TGTGCCAGCAGCCTTGGAGGGGAAACAGATACGCAGTATTTT
CDR3 protein: CASSLGGETDTQYF

clone size: -
J gene: TRBJ2-5
D gene: -
V gene: TRBV7-9
CDR3 DNA: TGTGCCAGCAGCTTAGGGTTGGGGGCAGAGACCCAGTACTTC
CDR3 protein: CASSLGLGAETQYF

clone size: -
J gene: TRBJ1-4
D gene: -
V gene: TRBV4-2
CDR3 DNA: TGTGCCAGCAGCCAGAACCCGGGTCTCGAAAAACTGTTTTTT
CDR3 protein: CASSQNPGLEKLFF

clone size: -
J gene: TRBJ1-2
D gene: -
V gene: TRBV4-1
CDR3 DNA: TGCGCCAGCAGCCCGCTGACGTATATTGTCGGGGGGCGCGCCTATGGCTACACCTTC
CDR3 protein: CASSPLTYIVGGRAYGYTF

clone size: -
J gene: TRBJ2-3
D gene: TRBD2
V gene: TRBV7-8
CDR3 DNA: TGTGCCAGCAGCTTAGCAACCGGGGGGGCCGATACGCAGTATTTT
CDR3 protein: CASSLATGGADTQYF

clone size: -
J gene: TRBJ2-7
D gene: TRBD2
V gene: TRBV2
CDR3 DNA: TGTGCCAGCAGTGCTGGATATAGCGGGGAATTCTACGAGCAGTACTTC
CDR3 protein: CASSAGYSGEFYEQYF

clone size: -
J gene: TRBJ2-7
D gene: TRBD1
V gene: TRBV4-3
CDR3 DNA: TGCGCCAGCAGCCACGAACCAGACACAGGGGCAGGACACGAGCAGTACTTC
CDR3 protein: CASSHEPDTGAGHEQYF

clone size: -
J gene: TRBJ1-2
D gene: TRBD1
V gene: TRBV6-6
CDR3 DNA: TGTGCCAGCAGCCCCCAGGGGGCTGGTAGTGGCTACACCTTC
CDR3 protein: CASSPQGAGSGYTF

clone size: -
J gene: TRBJ1-1
D gene: -
V gene: TRBV29-1
CDR3 DNA: TGCAGCGTTGTTTACAGGGTGAACACTGAAGCTTTCTTT
CDR3 protein: CSVVYRVNTEAFF

clone size: -
J gene: TRBJ1-4
D gene: -
V gene: TRBV25-1
CDR3 DNA: TGTGCCAGCAGTGAGTTTACAGGGAATGCAAAACTGTTTTTT
CDR3 protein: CASSEFTGNAKLFF

clone size: -
J gene: TRBJ1-6
D gene: -
V gene: TRBV5-4
CDR3 DNA: TGTGCCAGCAGCTTCTCCTCTTCACCCCTCCACTTT
CDR3 protein: CASSFSSSPLHF

clone size: -
J gene: TRBJ1-4
D gene: -
V gene: TRBV3-1/TRBV3-2
CDR3 DNA: TGTGCCAGCAGCCAGGCTCCTGGGGGGGCTGAAAAACTGTTTTTT
CDR3 protein: CASSQAPGGAEKLFF

clone size: -
J gene: TRBJ1-3
D gene: -
V gene: TRBV2
CDR3 DNA: TGTGCCAGCAGTCTTCAGGGTCGAAACACCATATATTTT
CDR3 protein: CASSLQGRNTIYF

clone size: -
J gene: TRBJ1-4
D gene: TRBD1
V gene: TRBV10-3
CDR3 DNA: TGTGCCATCAGTGGCGGAGGGGGCAATGAAAAACTGTTTTTT
CDR3 protein: CAISGGGGNEKLFF

clone size: -
J gene: TRBJ1-2
D gene: -
V gene: TRBV19
CDR3 DNA: TGTGCCAGTAGTATGTGGGGCAGGGCGACCTATGGCTACACCTTC
CDR3 protein: CASSMWGRATYGYTF

clone size: -
J gene: TRBJ2-1
D gene: -
V gene: TRBV12-3/TRBV12-4
CDR3 DNA: TGTGCCAGCAGGTATTACAATGAGCAGTTCTTC
CDR3 protein: CASRYYNEQFF

clone size: -
J gene: TRBJ2-7
D gene: -
V gene: TRBV29-1
CDR3 DNA: TGCAGCGTTTTAGGAGGGCTGAGCTCCTACGAGCAGTACTTC
CDR3 protein: CSVLGGLSSYEQYF